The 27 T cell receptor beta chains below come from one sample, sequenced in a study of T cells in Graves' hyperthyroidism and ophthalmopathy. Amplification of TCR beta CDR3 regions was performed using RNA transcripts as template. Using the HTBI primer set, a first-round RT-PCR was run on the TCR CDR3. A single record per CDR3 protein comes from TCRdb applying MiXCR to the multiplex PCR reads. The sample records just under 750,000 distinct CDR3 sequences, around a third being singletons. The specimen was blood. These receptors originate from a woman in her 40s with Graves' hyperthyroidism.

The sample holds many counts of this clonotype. CDR3 residues: CASSLRQGARAFF. The CDR3 coding sequence is TGTGCCAGCAGCTTAAGGCAGGGGGCGCGAGCTTTCTTT. The rearrangement links TRBV7-9 to TRBJ1-1; 8 nucleotides line up with TRBD1. The CDR3 sequence is 13 residues long. V lost 2 bases to trimming and J lost 10 bases; unmatched junction nucleotides: 6. Germline V gives CDR1 SEHNR, CDR2 FQNEAQ (reference sequence).

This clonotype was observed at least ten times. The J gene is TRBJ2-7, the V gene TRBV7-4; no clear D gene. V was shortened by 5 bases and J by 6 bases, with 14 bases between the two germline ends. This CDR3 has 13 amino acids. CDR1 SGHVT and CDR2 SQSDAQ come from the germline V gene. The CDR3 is CASSPRASGEQYF. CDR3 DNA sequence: TGTGCCAGCAGCCCTAGGGCCTCGGGCGAGCAGTACTTC.

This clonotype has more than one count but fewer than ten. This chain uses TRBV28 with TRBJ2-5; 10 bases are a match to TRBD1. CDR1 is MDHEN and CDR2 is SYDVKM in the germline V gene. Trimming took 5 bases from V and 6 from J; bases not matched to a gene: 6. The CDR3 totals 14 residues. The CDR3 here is CASSQTGGMKTQYF. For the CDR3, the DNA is TGTGCCAGCAGTCAGACAGGGGGCATGAAGACCCAGTACTTC.

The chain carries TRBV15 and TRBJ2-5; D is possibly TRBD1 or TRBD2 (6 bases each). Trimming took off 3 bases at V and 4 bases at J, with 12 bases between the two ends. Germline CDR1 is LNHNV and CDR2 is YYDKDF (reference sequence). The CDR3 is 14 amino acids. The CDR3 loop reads CATSSFPGAETQYF. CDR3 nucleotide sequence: TGTGCCACCAGCAGCTTTCCGGGGGCAGAGACCCAGTACTTC.

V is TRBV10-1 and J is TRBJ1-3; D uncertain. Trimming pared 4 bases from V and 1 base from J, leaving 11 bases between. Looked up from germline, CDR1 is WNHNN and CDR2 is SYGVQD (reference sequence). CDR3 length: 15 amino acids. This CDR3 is CASSAAMGSGNTIYF. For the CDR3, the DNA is TGCGCCAGCAGTGCCGCGATGGGGTCTGGAAACACCATATATTTT.

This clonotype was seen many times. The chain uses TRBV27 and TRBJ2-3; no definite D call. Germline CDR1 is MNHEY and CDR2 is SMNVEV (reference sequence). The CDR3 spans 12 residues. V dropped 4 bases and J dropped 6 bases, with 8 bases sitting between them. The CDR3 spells CASSSYGDTQYF. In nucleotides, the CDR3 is TGTGCCAGCAGTTCCTACGGGGATACGCAGTATTTT.

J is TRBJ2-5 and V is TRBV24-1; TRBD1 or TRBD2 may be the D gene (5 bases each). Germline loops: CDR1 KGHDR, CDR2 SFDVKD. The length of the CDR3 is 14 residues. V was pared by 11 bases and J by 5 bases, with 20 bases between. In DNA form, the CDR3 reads TGTGCCAGCAGCCAGCCAGGGAGAATGGAGACCCAGTACTTC. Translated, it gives CASSQPGRMETQYF.

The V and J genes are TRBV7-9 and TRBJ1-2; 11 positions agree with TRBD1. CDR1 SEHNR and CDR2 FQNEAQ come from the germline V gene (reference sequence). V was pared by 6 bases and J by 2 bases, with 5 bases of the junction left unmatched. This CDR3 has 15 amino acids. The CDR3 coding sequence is TGTGCCAGCAGTGGACAGGGGGCGATCAACTATGGCTACACCTTC. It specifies CASSGQGAINYGYTF.

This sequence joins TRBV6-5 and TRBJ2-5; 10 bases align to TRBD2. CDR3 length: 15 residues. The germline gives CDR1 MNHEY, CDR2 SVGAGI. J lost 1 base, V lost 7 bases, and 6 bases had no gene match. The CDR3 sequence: CASTDLAGGQETQYF. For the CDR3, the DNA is TGTGCCAGCACCGACTTAGCGGGGGGCCAAGAGACCCAGTACTTC.

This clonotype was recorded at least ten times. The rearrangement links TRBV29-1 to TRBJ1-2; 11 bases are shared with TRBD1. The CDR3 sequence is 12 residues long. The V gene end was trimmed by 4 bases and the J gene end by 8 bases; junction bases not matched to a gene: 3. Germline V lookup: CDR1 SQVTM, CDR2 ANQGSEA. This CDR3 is CSVGTGGIGYTF. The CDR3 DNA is TGCAGCGTTGGGACAGGGGGCATAGGCTACACCTTC. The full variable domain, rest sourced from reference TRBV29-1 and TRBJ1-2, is SAVISQKPSRDICQRGTSLTIQCQVDSQVTMMFWYRQQPGQSLTLIATANQGSEATYESGFVIDKFPISRPNLTFSTLTVSNMSPEDSSIYLCSVGTGGIGYTFGSGTRLTVV.

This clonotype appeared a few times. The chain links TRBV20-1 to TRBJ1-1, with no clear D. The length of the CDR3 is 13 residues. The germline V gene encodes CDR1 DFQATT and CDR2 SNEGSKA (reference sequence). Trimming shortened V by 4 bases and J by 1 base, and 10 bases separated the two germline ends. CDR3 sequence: CSAIGRTNTEAFF. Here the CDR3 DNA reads TGCAGTGCTATCGGGAGAACGAACACTGAAGCTTTCTTT.

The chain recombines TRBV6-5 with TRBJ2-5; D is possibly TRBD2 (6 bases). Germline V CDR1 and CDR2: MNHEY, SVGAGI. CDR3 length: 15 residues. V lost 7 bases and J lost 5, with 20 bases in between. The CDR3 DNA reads TGTGCCAGCACTCCCGGATGGGTCGCGGGGGAGACCCAGTACTTC. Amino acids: CASTPGWVAGETQYF.

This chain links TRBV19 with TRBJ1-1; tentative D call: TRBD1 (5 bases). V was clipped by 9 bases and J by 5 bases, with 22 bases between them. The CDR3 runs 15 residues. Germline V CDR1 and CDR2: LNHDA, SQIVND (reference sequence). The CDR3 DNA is TGTGCCAGCTTCGAGGTCCGGGACCGTGGAACTGAAGCTTTCTTT. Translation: CASFEVRDRGTEAFF.

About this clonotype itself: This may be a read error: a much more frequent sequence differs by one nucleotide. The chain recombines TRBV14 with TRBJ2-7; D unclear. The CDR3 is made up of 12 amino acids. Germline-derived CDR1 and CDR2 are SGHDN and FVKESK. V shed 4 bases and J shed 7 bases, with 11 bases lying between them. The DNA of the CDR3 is TGTGCCAGCAGCCGAGACCATGGGGAGCAGTACTTC. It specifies CASSRDHGEQYF.

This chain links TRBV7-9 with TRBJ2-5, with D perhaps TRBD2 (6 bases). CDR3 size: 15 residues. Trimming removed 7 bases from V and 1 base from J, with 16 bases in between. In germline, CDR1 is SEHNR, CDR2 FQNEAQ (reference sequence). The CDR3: CASTTFPGGQETQYF. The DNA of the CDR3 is TGTGCCAGCACGACTTTCCCCGGGGGCCAAGAGACCCAGTACTTC.

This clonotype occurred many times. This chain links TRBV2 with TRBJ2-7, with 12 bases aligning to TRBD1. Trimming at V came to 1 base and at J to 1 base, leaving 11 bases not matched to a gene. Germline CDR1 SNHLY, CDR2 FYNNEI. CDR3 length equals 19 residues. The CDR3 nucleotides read TGTGCCAGCAGTGAAGGCAGGTCCGGGACAGGGGGCGGGTCCTACGAGCAGTACTTC. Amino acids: CASSEGRSGTGGGSYEQYF.

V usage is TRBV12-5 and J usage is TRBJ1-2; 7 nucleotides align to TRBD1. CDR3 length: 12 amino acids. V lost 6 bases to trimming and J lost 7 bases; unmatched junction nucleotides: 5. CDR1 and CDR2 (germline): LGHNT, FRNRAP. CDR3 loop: CASGIDRVGYTF. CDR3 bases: TGTGCTAGTGGGATAGACAGGGTTGGCTACACCTTC.

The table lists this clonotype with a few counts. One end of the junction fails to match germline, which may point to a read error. The CDR3 DNA reads TGTGCCAACAGCGGGAGCGGCTACGAGCAGTACTTC. Protein sequence: CANSGSGYEQYF. The gene calls are TRBV11-2 and TRBJ2-7; TRBD2 matches at 8 bases. CDR1 is SGHAT, CDR2 FQNNGV, per germline. The CDR3 loop spans 12 amino acids.

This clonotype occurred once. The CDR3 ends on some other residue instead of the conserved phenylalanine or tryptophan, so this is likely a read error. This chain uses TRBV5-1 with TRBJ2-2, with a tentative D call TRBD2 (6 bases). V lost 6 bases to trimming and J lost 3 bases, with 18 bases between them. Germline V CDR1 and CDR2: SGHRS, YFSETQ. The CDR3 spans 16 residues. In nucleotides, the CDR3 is TGCGCCAGCAACGAGGGAGGTAGAGAGGACACCGGGGAGCTGTTTTCT. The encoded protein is CASNEGGREDTGELFS.

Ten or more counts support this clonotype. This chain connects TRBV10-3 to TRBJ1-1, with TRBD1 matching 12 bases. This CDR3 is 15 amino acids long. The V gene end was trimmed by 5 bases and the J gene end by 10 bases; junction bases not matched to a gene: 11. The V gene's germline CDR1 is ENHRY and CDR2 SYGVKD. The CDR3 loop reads CAISFTGTGGGGAFF. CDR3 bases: TGTGCCATCAGTTTCACCGGGACAGGGGGCGGAGGAGCTTTCTTT.

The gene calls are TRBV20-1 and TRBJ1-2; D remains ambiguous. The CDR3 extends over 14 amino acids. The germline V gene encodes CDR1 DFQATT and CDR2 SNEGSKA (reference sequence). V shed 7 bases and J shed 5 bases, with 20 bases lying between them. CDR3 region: CSGSPLGRLYGYTF. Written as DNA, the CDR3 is TGCAGTGGCTCCCCGCTAGGCAGACTATATGGCTACACCTTC.

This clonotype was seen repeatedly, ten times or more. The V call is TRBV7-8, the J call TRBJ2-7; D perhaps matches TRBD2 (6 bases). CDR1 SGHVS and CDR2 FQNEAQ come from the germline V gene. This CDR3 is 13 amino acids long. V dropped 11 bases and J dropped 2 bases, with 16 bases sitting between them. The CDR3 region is CAGPIGRPYEQYF. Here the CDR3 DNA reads TGTGCCGGGCCAATCGGGAGACCCTACGAGCAGTACTTC. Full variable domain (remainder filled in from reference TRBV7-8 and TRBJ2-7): GAGVSQSPRYKVAKRGQDVALRCDPISGHVSLFWYQQALGQGPEFLTYFQNEAQLDKSGLPSDRFFAERPEGSVSTLKIQRTQQEDSAVYLCAGPIGRPYEQYFGPGTRLTVT.

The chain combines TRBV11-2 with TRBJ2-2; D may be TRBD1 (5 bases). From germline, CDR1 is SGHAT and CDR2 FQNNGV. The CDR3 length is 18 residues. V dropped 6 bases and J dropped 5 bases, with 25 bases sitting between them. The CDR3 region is CASSSTLRAVGPTGELFF. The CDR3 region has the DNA TGTGCCAGCAGTTCTACCCTCAGGGCCGTGGGGCCTACCGGGGAGCTGTTTTTT.

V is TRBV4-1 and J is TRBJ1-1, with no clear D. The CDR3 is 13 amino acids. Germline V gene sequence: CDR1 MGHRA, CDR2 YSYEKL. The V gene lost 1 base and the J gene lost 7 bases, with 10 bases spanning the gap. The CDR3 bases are TGCGCCAGCAGCCAAGCCTCGGGGATTGAAGCTTTCTTT. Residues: CASSQASGIEAFF.

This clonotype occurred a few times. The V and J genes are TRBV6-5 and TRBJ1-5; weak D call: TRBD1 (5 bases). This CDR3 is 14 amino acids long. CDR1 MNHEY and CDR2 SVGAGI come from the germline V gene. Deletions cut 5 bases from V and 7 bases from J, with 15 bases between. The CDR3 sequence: CASSDPRVNQPQHF. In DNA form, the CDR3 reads TGTGCCAGCAGTGACCCCAGGGTCAACCAGCCCCAGCATTTT.

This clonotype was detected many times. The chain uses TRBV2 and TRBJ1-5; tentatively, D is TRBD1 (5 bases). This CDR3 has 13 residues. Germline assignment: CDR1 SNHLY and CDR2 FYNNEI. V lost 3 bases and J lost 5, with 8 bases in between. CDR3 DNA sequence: TGTGCCAGCAGTGAGGGGGTACATCAGCCCCAGCATTTT. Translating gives CASSEGVHQPQHF. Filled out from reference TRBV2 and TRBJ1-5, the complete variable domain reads EPEVTQTPSHQVTQMGQEVILRCVPISNHLYFYWYRQILGQKVEFLVSFYNNEISEKSEIFDDQFSVERPDGSNFTLKIRSTKLEDSAMYFCASSEGVHQPQHFGDGTRLSIL.

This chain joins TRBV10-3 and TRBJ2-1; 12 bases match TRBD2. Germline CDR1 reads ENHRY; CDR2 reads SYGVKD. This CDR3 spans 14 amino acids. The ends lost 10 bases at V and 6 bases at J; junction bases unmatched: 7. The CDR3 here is CATLTSGRGNEQFF. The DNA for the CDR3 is TGTGCCACACTGACTAGCGGGAGAGGCAATGAGCAGTTCTTC.